The clone carrying this T cell receptor (beta chain) was seen a handful of times. The data were obtained in a study of Graves' ophthalmopathy and Graves' hyperthyroidism. Amplified TCR beta CDR3 regions were obtained using RNA transcripts as template. HTBI-primed RT-PCR formed the first round, and a multiplex PCR formed the second. A single record per CDR3 protein comes from TCRdb applying MiXCR to the multiplex PCR reads. The sample includes 500,000 to 700,000 distinct CDR3 sequences, roughly 20% of them seen just once. The authors enrolled newly diagnosed hyperthyroidism patients aged 18 to 65 with under 2 months' duration. Input material: peripheral blood. This clonotype originated in a young woman with stable Graves' hyperthyroidism. Some clones in this sample may be carry-over from other donors' samples.

The CDR3 protein is CASSQGTGGMNTEAFF. As DNA, the CDR3 is TGCGCCAGCAGCCAAGGGACAGGGGGTATGAACACTGAAGCTTTCTTT. This sequence joins TRBV4-1 and TRBJ1-1; 10 nucleotides align to TRBD1. Germline loops: CDR1 MGHRA, CDR2 YSYEKL. V lost 1 base to trimming and J lost 0 bases; unmatched junction nucleotides: 2. CDR3 length: 16 amino acids.